Shown below are 18 T cell receptor beta chains from a single sample sequenced in a study of blood T cell repertoires in COVID-19. Generated by immunoSEQ multiplex PCR, the TCRdb table keeps only in-frame clones and is missing some. The repertoire includes under 250,000 clones, around four fifths of them detected once, and over 5.5% sits in the top ten. The sample taken for sequencing was peripheral blood. The receptors were sampled from a woman aged 60-75 years with active or convalescent COVID-19.

V gene TRBV5-1 combines with J gene TRBJ2-1, with 13 bases that match TRBD2. V was pared by 4 bases and J by 4 bases, with 8 bases of the junction left unmatched. The CDR3 extends over 17 amino acids. The germline V gene has CDR1 SGHRS and CDR2 YFSETQ. In DNA form, the CDR3 reads TGCGCCAGCAGCCTCACCTGGACTAGCGGGGGATACAATGAGCAGTTCTTC. Its protein product is CASSLTWTSGGYNEQFF.

V usage is TRBV7-9 and J usage is TRBJ2-1; 7 bases match TRBD2. The V gene's germline CDR1 is SEHNR and CDR2 FQNEAQ (reference sequence). V was clipped by 5 bases and J by 9 bases; unmatched bases: 22. This CDR3 is 18 amino acids long. CDR3 nucleotides: TGTGCCAGCAGCCCGGCACCCAAATTGGAGGCGCGGGAGAGTGAGCAGTTCTTC. Its translation is CASSPAPKLEARESEQFF.

For the CDR3, the DNA is TGTGCCATCAGTGAAAGGCGAGGGACAGGGGACCATCAGCCCCAGCATTTT. This codes for CAISERRGTGDHQPQHF. This chain joins TRBV10-3 and TRBJ1-5; 10 bases line up with TRBD1. CDR1 is ENHRY, CDR2 SYGVKD, per germline. The CDR3 runs to 17 residues. The V segment lost 3 bases and the J segment 5 bases; nucleotides outside the gene matches: 10.

The chain uses TRBV11-3 and TRBJ1-2, with TRBD1 matching over 7 bases. V was pared by 1 base and J by 0 bases, with 5 bases of the junction left unmatched. Looked up from germline, CDR1 is SGHNT and CDR2 is YENEEA. This CDR3 comprises 16 residues. The CDR3 sequence is CASSLVHRGPNYGYTF. The CDR3 DNA reads TGTGCCAGCAGCTTAGTCCACAGGGGCCCTAACTATGGCTACACCTTC.

The chain employs TRBV4-2 and TRBJ2-1; 15 nucleotides line up with TRBD2. V lost 0 bases and J lost 13; bases outside the gene matches: 13. The V gene's germline CDR1 is LGHNA and CDR2 YNFKEQ. There are 18 residues in the CDR3. CDR3 loop: CASSQDLATGTSGGPQFF. The CDR3 coding sequence is TGTGCCAGCAGCCAAGATCTGGCTACCGGGACTAGCGGGGGGCCCCAGTTCTTC.

V is TRBV6-5 and J is TRBJ1-3; D unresolved. The CDR3 contains 11 residues. Deletions cut 6 bases from V and 4 bases from J, with 4 bases between. Germline lookup yields CDR1 MNHEY and CDR2 SVGAGI. CDR3 amino acids: CASREGNTIYF. The CDR3 DNA follows: TGTGCCAGCAGGGAGGGAAACACCATATATTTT.

The chain couples TRBV7-9 to TRBJ1-6, with TRBD1 as a possible D gene (5 bases). The CDR3 is 13 amino acids. Trimming cost V 6 bases and J 13 bases, with 16 bases left between them. Germline loops: CDR1 SEHNR, CDR2 FQNEAQ (reference sequence). The CDR3 reads CASSRDSVSPLHF. CDR3 nucleotide sequence: TGTGCCAGCAGTAGGGACTCGGTCTCCCCCCTCCACTTT.

The rearrangement uses TRBV18 and TRBJ2-7; 7 bases fit TRBD1. CDR1 KGHSH and CDR2 LQKENI come from the germline V gene. The CDR3 totals 13 residues. The trim removed 6 bases at V and 4 bases at J, leaving 6 bases unmatched. The CDR3 region is CASSPKQGYEQYF. CDR3 DNA sequence: TGTGCCAGCTCGCCCAAACAGGGGTACGAGCAGTACTTC. Complete variable domain (other parts from reference TRBV18 and TRBJ2-7): NAGVMQNPRHLVRRRGQEARLRCSPMKGHSHVYWYRQLPEEGLKFMVYLQKENIIDESGMPKERFSAEFPKEGPSILRIQQVVRGDSAAYFCASSPKQGYEQYFGPGTRLTVT.

This sequence joins TRBV3-1 (or the pseudogene TRBV3-2) and TRBJ2-3; D is unclear. Between the trimmed V and J ends, which lost 4 bases and 0 bases, there was a span of 8 bases. Germline V gives CDR1 LGHDT, CDR2 YNNKEL (reference sequence). This CDR3 comprises 14 residues. The CDR3 DNA sequence: TGTGCCAGCAGCCCATTACTTAGCACAGATACGCAGTATTTT. Its protein product is CASSPLLSTDTQYF.

Regarding this clone: The germline gene is not matched at one end of the junction; a read error may be the cause. The chain is built from TRBV3-1 (or the pseudogene TRBV3-2) and TRBJ1-3; TRBD1 agrees at 9 bases. Germline V gene sequence: CDR1 LGHDT, CDR2 YNNKEL (reference sequence). This CDR3 has 12 amino acids. CDR3 protein: CASSQDLGTGHF. CDR3 in DNA: TGTGCCAGCAGCCAAGATCTCGGGACAGGGCATTTT.

This chain links TRBV5-1 with TRBJ2-1; 9 bases fit TRBD2. The CDR3 extends over 17 amino acids. Trimming removed 2 bases from V and 7 bases from J; junction bases left unmatched: 13. The germline V gene encodes CDR1 SGHRS and CDR2 YFSETQ. The CDR3 nucleotides are TGCGCCAGCAGCTTAATGGGGCTAGCGGGAATAGGGAATGAGCAGTTCTTC. Protein product: CASSLMGLAGIGNEQFF.

This clone was observed a handful of times. V usage is TRBV10-1 and J usage is TRBJ2-2, with a tentative D call TRBD2 (5 bases). This CDR3 is built from 13 residues. The V gene's germline CDR1 is WNHNN and CDR2 SYGVQD (reference sequence). Trimming pared 6 bases from V and 7 bases from J, leaving 12 bases between. The CDR3 region is CASRGDLDGELFF. CDR3 nucleotide sequence: TGCGCCAGCAGGGGAGATTTGGACGGGGAGCTGTTTTTT.

The V call is TRBV11-3, the J call TRBJ1-6; unclear D gene. V lost 4 bases to trimming and J lost 13 bases, with 8 bases between them. Germline V lookup: CDR1 SGHNT, CDR2 YENEEA. The CDR3 runs to 11 residues. CDR3 DNA: TGTGCCAGCAGCTCCGGAGGGCCCCTCCACTTT. Its translation: CASSSGGPLHF.

This sequence joins TRBV5-6 and TRBJ2-7; a weak D match, TRBD1 (6 bases). This CDR3 is 14 amino acids long. The V end was cut by 0 bases, the J end by 1 base, with 8 bases between. Germline V gives CDR1 SGHDT, CDR2 YYEEEE. CDR3 coding DNA: TGTGCCAGCAGCTTGGTGGGGGCGTCCTACGAGCAGTACTTC. Translating gives CASSLVGASYEQYF.

The chain employs TRBV7-9 and TRBJ2-1, with TRBD1 identical over 7 bases. This CDR3 comprises 14 residues. Germline CDR1 and CDR2: SEHNR and FQNEAQ (reference sequence). Trimming took 5 bases from V and 4 from J; bases not matched to a gene: 5. CDR3 sequence reads: CASSRGTDYNEQFF. As DNA, the CDR3 is TGTGCCAGCAGCCGAGGGACAGATTACAATGAGCAGTTCTTC.

The count of this clone is one. The chain is built from TRBV28 and TRBJ2-5; the match to TRBD1 covers 9 bases. This CDR3 contains 16 residues. V was pared by 5 bases and J by 1 base, with 8 bases of the junction left unmatched. From germline, CDR1 is MDHEN and CDR2 SYDVKM. In DNA form, the CDR3 reads TGTGCCAGCAGTCCAAATCGGGGACAGGGCCAAGAGACCCAGTACTTC. This codes for CASSPNRGQGQETQYF.

CDR3: CASSQVRLAGYNEQFF. CDR3 nucleotide sequence: TGCGCCAGCAGCCAAGTGAGGCTAGCGGGGTACAATGAGCAGTTCTTC. The rearrangement links TRBV4-1 to TRBJ2-1; 9 bases are a match to TRBD2. This CDR3 contains 16 residues. The junction had 5 bases not matched to a gene; V was cut back by 1 base and J by 4 bases. CDR1 and CDR2 (germline): MGHRA, YSYEKL.

The V gene is TRBV6-5, the J gene TRBJ2-7; the D is unclear. Trimming cost V 1 base and J 3 bases, with 7 bases left between them. This CDR3 is 13 amino acids long. Germline CDR1 MNHEY, CDR2 SVGAGI. This CDR3 is CASSYLRVYEQYV. The CDR3 nucleotides are TGTGCCAGCAGTTACTTAAGAGTCTACGAGCAGTACGTC.